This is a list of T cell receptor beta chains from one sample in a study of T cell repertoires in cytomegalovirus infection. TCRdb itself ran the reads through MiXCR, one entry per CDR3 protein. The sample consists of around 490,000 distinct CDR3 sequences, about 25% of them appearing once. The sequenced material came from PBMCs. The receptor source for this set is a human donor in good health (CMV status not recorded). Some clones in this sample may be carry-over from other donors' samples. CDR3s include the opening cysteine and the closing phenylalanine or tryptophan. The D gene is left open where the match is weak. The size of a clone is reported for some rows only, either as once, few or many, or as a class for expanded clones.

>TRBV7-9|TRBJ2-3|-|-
TGTGCCAGCAGCTTATGGGATACGCAGTATTTT
CASSLWDTQYF
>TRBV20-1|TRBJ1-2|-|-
TGCAGTGCTAGCCCCAAGGACATTACCTACTATGGCTACACCTTC
CSASPKDITYYGYTF
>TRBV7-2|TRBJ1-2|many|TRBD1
TGTGCCAGCAGCTTATCAACAGGGGATTTGGATGGCTACACCTTC
CASSLSTGDLDGYTF
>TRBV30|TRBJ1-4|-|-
TGTGCCTGGATCCCCCCCCGGGGTGCTGAAAAACTGTTTTTT
CAWIPPRGAEKLFF
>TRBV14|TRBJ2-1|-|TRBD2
TGTGCCAGCAGCAAACGCAGCGGGAGTCTTTCTGGTGAGCAGTTCTTC
CASSKRSGSLSGEQFF
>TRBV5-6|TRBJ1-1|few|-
TGTGCCAGCAGCTACGGGACACCGAACACTGAAGCTTTCTTT
CASSYGTPNTEAFF
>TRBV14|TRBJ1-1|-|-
TGTGCCAGCAGCCAAGACGTGGGTTGGACTGAAGCTTTCTTT
CASSQDVGWTEAFF
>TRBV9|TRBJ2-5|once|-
TGTGCCAGCAGCCCCGCGGGGAACCTGAAGACCCAGTACTTC
CASSPAGNLKTQYF
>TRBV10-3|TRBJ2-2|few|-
TGTGCCATCAGTGGCAATTACAGGGACACCGGGGAGCTGTTTTTT
CAISGNYRDTGELFF
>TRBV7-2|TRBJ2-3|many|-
TGTGCCAGCAGCTTAGGTGGTTTGTGGGATACGCAGTATTTT
CASSLGGLWDTQYF
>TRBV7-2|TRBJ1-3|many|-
TGTGCCAGCAGCTCCCCCCGAGGGAATTACGGAAACACCATATATTTT
CASSSPRGNYGNTIYF
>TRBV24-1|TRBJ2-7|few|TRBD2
TGTGCCACCAGTGATTTCGGGACTAGCGGTACCTACGAGCAGTACTTC
CATSDFGTSGTYEQYF
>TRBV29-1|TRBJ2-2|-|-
TGCAGCGTTGAAGATGCGCGTGAGGCCGGGGAGCTGTTTTTT
CSVEDAREAGELFF
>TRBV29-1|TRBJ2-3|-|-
TGCAGCGCCCAGCCCAGGGCCCGAGATACGCAGTATTTT
CSAQPRARDTQYF
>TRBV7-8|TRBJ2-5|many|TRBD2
TGTGCCAGCAGCTCGGTTAGCGGGAGCGGAGAGACCCAGTACTTC
CASSSVSGSGETQYF
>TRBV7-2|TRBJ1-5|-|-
TGTGCCAGCAGCTTTGTTGCAGGGGATCAGCCCCAGCATTTT
CASSFVAGDQPQHF
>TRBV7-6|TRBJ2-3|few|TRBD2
TGTGCCAGCAGCTTGCCTAGCGGGAGGGTTGGAGATACGCAGTATTTT
CASSLPSGRVGDTQYF
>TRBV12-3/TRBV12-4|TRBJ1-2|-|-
TGTGCCAGCAGCCTACTTACAGGGCTAGGCTACACCTTC
CASSLLTGLGYTF
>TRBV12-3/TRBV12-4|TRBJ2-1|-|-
TGTGCCAGCAGGTTGGGCGGGGACCACAATGAGCAGTTCTTC
CASRLGGDHNEQFF
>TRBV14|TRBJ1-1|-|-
TGTGCCAGCAGCCTCTCTAGAGTCACTGAAGCTTTCTTT
CASSLSRVTEAFF
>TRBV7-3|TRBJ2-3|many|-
TGTGCCAGCAGCTCTGTCACAGATACGCAGTATTTT
CASSSVTDTQYF
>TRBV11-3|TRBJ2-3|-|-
TGTGCCAGCCGATTGGGGGCAGGGCCCACAGATACGCAGTATTTT
CASRLGAGPTDTQYF
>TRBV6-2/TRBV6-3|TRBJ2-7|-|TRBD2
TGTGCCAGCAGTTACATTAGCGGGAGGTTCCCCTACGAGCAGTACTTC
CASSYISGRFPYEQYF
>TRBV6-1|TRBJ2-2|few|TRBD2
TGTGCCAGCGGCACCGGACTAGCGGGAGCCGGGGAGCTGTTTTTT
CASGTGLAGAGELFF
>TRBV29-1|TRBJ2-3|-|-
TGCAGCGCCCGACAGGGACTGGGCACAGATACGCAGTATTTT
CSARQGLGTDTQYF